A single sample is the source of the 25 T cell receptor beta chains below, sequenced in a study of T cells in Graves' hyperthyroidism and ophthalmopathy. Amplification targeted TCR beta CDR3 regions from RNA transcripts. An initial round of RT-PCR targeting the TCR CDR3 relied on the HTBI primer set. Via MiXCR, TCRdb re-called the multiplex PCR reads, giving one row per CDR3 protein. The table lists about 510,000 distinct CDR3 sequences, roughly 15% of them singletons. Sequencing was performed on blood. The receptors were gathered from a woman in her forties with Graves' hyperthyroidism.

The chain has TRBV5-1 and TRBJ1-1; 7 bases map to TRBD1. This CDR3 is built from 15 residues. Trimming removed 4 bases from V and 0 bases from J; junction bases left unmatched: 6. Germline values: CDR1 SGHRS, CDR2 YFSETQ. The CDR3 reads CASSIGTELNTEAFF. The DNA for the CDR3 is TGCGCCAGCAGCATAGGGACAGAGTTGAACACTGAAGCTTTCTTT.

V gene TRBV11-2 combines with J gene TRBJ2-2; TRBD2 might be the D (6 bases). V was clipped by 6 bases and J by 6 bases, with 17 bases between them. This CDR3 is 15 amino acids long. Germline CDR1 is SGHAT and CDR2 is FQNNGV. The CDR3 spells CASSSGLYGSGELFF. CDR3 nucleotide sequence: TGTGCCAGCAGTTCGGGACTCTACGGATCCGGGGAGCTGTTTTTT.

This clonotype was picked up a small number of times. The chain uses TRBV6-5 and TRBJ1-5, with D tentatively TRBD1 (6 bases). The germline gives CDR1 MNHEY, CDR2 SVGAGI. Trimming stripped 0 bases from V and 0 bases from J, with 9 bases between. The CDR3 loop spans 16 amino acids. CDR3 residues: CASSYSAGDSNQPQHF. The CDR3 DNA follows: TGTGCCAGCAGTTACTCGGCAGGGGATAGCAATCAGCCCCAGCATTTT.

This clonotype has just a few counts. The V and J genes are TRBV10-1 and TRBJ2-1; D not resolved. This CDR3 is 14 amino acids long. Germline V lookup: CDR1 WNHNN, CDR2 SYGVQD (reference sequence). Trimming took 0 bases from V and 5 from J, leaving 8 bases between them. CDR3 sequence (DNA): TGCGCCAGCAGTGAGTCCCTCGGTAACAATGAGCAGTTCTTC. Its protein product is CASSESLGNNEQFF.

The J gene is TRBJ2-7, the V gene TRBV14; 9 nucleotides match TRBD1. This CDR3 region has 15 residues. Trimming took 4 bases from V and 5 from J; bases not matched to a gene: 9. From germline, CDR1 is SGHDN and CDR2 FVKESK. CDR3: CASSRTGAYIDEQYF. The DNA for the CDR3 is TGTGCCAGCAGCCGGACAGGGGCGTATATTGACGAGCAGTACTTC. The whole variable domain, filled in from reference TRBV14 and TRBJ2-7, reads EAGVTQFPSHSVIEKGQTVTLRCDPISGHDNLYWYRRVMGKEIKFLLHFVKESKQDESGMPNNRFLAERTGGTYSTLKVQPAELEDSGVYFCASSRTGAYIDEQYFGPGTRLTVT.

There are many counts of this clonotype. The CDR3: CASSVEWEGQNEQFF. CDR3 sequence (DNA): TGTGCCAGCAGCGTAGAGTGGGAGGGCCAAAATGAGCAGTTCTTC. V is TRBV9 and J is TRBJ2-1; 7 positions match TRBD2. J lost 7 bases, V lost 0 bases, and 7 bases had no gene match. CDR1 and CDR2 from the germline V gene are SGDLS and YYNGEE. This CDR3 is 15 amino acids long.

This clonotype was seen ten or more times. V gene TRBV7-2 combines with J gene TRBJ2-7; the match to TRBD1 covers 10 bases. The CDR3 runs to 15 residues. V lost 1 base and J lost 6; bases outside the gene matches: 6. Germline assignment: CDR1 SGHTA and CDR2 FQGNSA. For the CDR3, the DNA is TGTGCCAGCAGCTTAGGGGGACAGGGGTTTGGCGAGCAGTACTTC. It specifies CASSLGGQGFGEQYF.

V usage is TRBV21-1 and J usage is TRBJ2-3; the table's D call of TRBD1 was not tested on the DNA. TRBV21-1 is a recognized pseudogene. The CDR3 has 15 residues. CDR3 sequence reads: CASSYRTGSTDTQYF. The CDR3 bases are TGTGCCAGCAGCTACCGGACGGGAAGCACAGATACGCAGTATTTT.

This clonotype was recorded at least ten times. This chain connects TRBV11-2 to TRBJ1-1, with a tentative D call TRBD1 (5 bases). This CDR3 has 14 residues. Germline lookup yields CDR1 SGHAT and CDR2 FQNNGV. V lost 6 bases to trimming and J lost 0 bases, with 11 bases between them. Written as DNA, the CDR3 is TGTGCCAGCAGACTAGGACATCTGAACACTGAAGCTTTCTTT. Translation gives CASRLGHLNTEAFF. Full variable domain (remainder filled in from reference TRBV11-2 and TRBJ1-1): EAGVAQSPRYKIIEKRQSVAFWCNPISGHATLYWYQQILGQGPKLLIQFQNNGVVDDSQLPKDRFSAERLKGVDSTLKIQPAKLEDSAVYLCASRLGHLNTEAFFGQGTRLTVV.

The chain is built from TRBV5-8 and TRBJ2-3, with 9 bases identical to TRBD2. Looked up from germline, CDR1 is SGHTS and CDR2 is YDEGEE. The CDR3 totals 16 residues. Unmatched junction bases numbered 10, after V lost 4 bases and J lost 4 bases. The CDR3 is CASSRGSGRVSDTQYF. In DNA form, the CDR3 reads TGTGCCAGCAGCAGGGGTAGCGGGAGAGTGTCAGATACGCAGTATTTT.

This clonotype was seen ten or more times. Here the CDR3 reads CASSPSLGANVLTF. As DNA, the CDR3 is TGTGCCAGCAGCCCTTCCCTGGGGGCCAACGTCCTGACTTTC. The gene calls are TRBV28 and TRBJ2-6; no firm D call. The V gene's germline CDR1 is MDHEN and CDR2 SYDVKM. V lost 6 bases to trimming and J lost 4 bases, with 10 bases between them. The CDR3 has 14 amino acids. The entire variable domain, with the rest obtained from reference TRBV28 and TRBJ2-6, is as follows: DVKVTQSSRYLVKRTGEKVFLECVQDMDHENMFWYRQDPGLGLRLIYFSYDVKMKEKGDIPEGYSVSREKKERFSLILESASTNQTSMYLCASSPSLGANVLTFGAGSRLTVL.

This clonotype was recorded at least ten times. The chain recombines TRBV11-2 with TRBJ2-7; possibly TRBD1 for D (6 bases). Trimming took 5 bases from V and 1 from J, leaving 12 bases between them. The length of the CDR3 is 14 residues. Germline assignment: CDR1 SGHAT and CDR2 FQNNGV. CDR3 bases: TGTGCCAGCAGCAAGTTAGGGGGTTCCTACGAGCAGTACTTC. Protein sequence: CASSKLGGSYEQYF.

This clonotype was recorded at least ten times. The rearrangement uses TRBV5-1 and TRBJ2-7; 8 bases map to TRBD2. This CDR3 contains 15 residues. V lost 0 bases, J lost 0 bases, and 2 bases stayed unmatched. The germline V gene has CDR1 SGHRS and CDR2 YFSETQ. The CDR3 bases are TGCGCCAGCAGCTTGGGAGGACTAGCCTCCTACGAGCAGTACTTC. Its translation is CASSLGGLASYEQYF.

This clonotype was recorded at least ten times. This chain joins TRBV6-1 and TRBJ2-3; tentatively, D is TRBD2 (6 bases). V was cut by 4 bases and J by 6 bases, with 17 bases left in between. This CDR3 is 15 amino acids long. Germline CDR1 reads MNHNS; CDR2 reads SASEGT. This CDR3 reads CASSVGTALRDTQYF. CDR3 coding DNA: TGTGCCAGCAGTGTTGGGACTGCTTTACGGGATACGCAGTATTTT.

This clonotype was picked up many times. CDR3 coding DNA: TGCAGTGCTAGAGATCTGAGGGCTAGCGGGAATTTCAACGAGCAGTACTTC. It yields the protein CSARDLRASGNFNEQYF. The chain links TRBV20-1 to TRBJ2-7, with TRBD2 identical over 9 bases. J gave up 5 bases and V 0 bases, and 14 bases lay outside the gene matches. Germline CDR1 reads DFQATT; CDR2 reads SNEGSKA (reference sequence). The CDR3 runs to 17 residues.

This clonotype was detected many times. The rearrangement links TRBV7-2 to TRBJ2-3; no clear D. Germline V gives CDR1 SGHTA, CDR2 FQGNSA. This CDR3 has 15 amino acids. V was clipped by 4 bases and J by 0 bases, with 11 bases between them. CDR3 bases: TGTGCCAGCAGCTCCTTGTCTTCTAGCACAGATACGCAGTATTTT. It codes for CASSSLSSSTDTQYF.

Only a few counts were recorded for this clonotype. This chain connects TRBV5-4 to TRBJ2-1; 7 bases line up with TRBD2. The CDR3 runs to 16 residues. V trimming: 4 bases; J trimming: 6 bases; junction bases outside the gene matches: 13. CDR1 and CDR2 from the germline V gene are SGHNT and YYREEE (reference sequence). Written as DNA, the CDR3 is TGTGCCAGCAGCACCCCGGTGGGAGGGCTCGCCAATGAGCAGTTCTTC. This translates into CASSTPVGGLANEQFF.

This clonotype was counted ten times or more. The rearrangement uses TRBV3-1 and TRBJ2-5; possibly TRBD1 for D (5 bases). The V gene lost 0 bases and the J gene lost 7 bases, with 9 bases spanning the gap. CDR1 LGHDT and CDR2 YNNKEL come from the germline V gene (reference sequence). There are 13 residues in the CDR3. The DNA for the CDR3 is TGTGCCAGCAGCCAAGATTTCCAGGGGACCCAGTACTTC. Translated, it gives CASSQDFQGTQYF.

At least ten counts were recorded for this clonotype. One junction end disagrees with the germline gene, perhaps due to a read error. V gene TRBV5-1 combines with J gene TRBJ2-1; TRBD1 is a possible D gene (7 bases). The CDR3 has 15 residues. Germline assignment: CDR1 SGHRS and CDR2 YFSETQ. The CDR3 nucleotides are TGTGCCAGCAGCTTGGGGGGACAGACGTACAATGAGCAGTTCTTC. This codes for CASSLGGQTYNEQFF.

This clonotype was observed a handful of times. The rearrangement links TRBV5-8 to TRBJ2-7; D possibly corresponds to TRBD1 (6 bases). The CDR3 is made up of 13 amino acids. V was pared by 4 bases and J by 3 bases, with 11 bases between. Germline V gene data show CDR1 as SGHTS and CDR2 as YDEGEE. In DNA form, the CDR3 reads TGTGCCAGCAGCCCCCGGGACATCTACGAGCAGTACTTC. Protein product: CASSPRDIYEQYF. Filled out from reference TRBV5-8 and TRBJ2-7, the complete variable domain reads EAGVTQSPTHLIKTRGQQATLRCSPISGHTSVYWYQQALGLGLQFLLWYDEGEERNRGNFPPRFSGRQFPNYSSELNVNALELEDSALYLCASSPRDIYEQYFGPGTRLTVT.

In this sample, this clonotype turned up many times. V gene TRBV6-1 combines with J gene TRBJ1-1, with TRBD1 matching 8 bases. Losses at the gene ends were 3 bases for V and 5 bases for J; bases not matched to a gene: 11. Per germline, CDR1 MNHNS and CDR2 SASEGT. This CDR3 has 16 residues. This chain's CDR3 is CASSDPWQGASTEAFF. The CDR3 nucleotides read TGTGCCAGCAGTGATCCCTGGCAGGGGGCAAGTACTGAAGCTTTCTTT.

This clonotype was recorded at least ten times. The V and J genes are TRBV20-1 and TRBJ2-5; no definite D call. Germline CDR1 and CDR2: DFQATT and SNEGSKA (reference sequence). Deletions cut 3 bases from V and 3 bases from J, with 5 bases between. This CDR3 is built from 11 residues. The chain's CDR3 is CSASTEETQYF. In nucleotides, the CDR3 is TGCAGTGCTAGCACAGAAGAGACCCAGTACTTC.

A word on this clonotype: Given a much more abundant clone one base away, this may be a read error. The chain carries TRBV12-3 or TRBV12-4 and TRBJ2-2; 7 bases line up with TRBD1. This CDR3 has 14 residues. Trimming cost V 8 bases and J 5 bases; bases outside gene matches: 8. CDR3 in amino acids: CASASDRWTGELFF. The CDR3 DNA reads TGTGCCAGCGCCTCGGACAGGTGGACCGGGGAGCTGTTTTTT.

As regards this clonotype: This sequence may be a read error, since a much larger clone differs from it by one base. The chain combines TRBV3-1 with TRBJ2-7; TRBD1 matches at 7 bases. The CDR3 is 15 residues long. J was trimmed by 2 bases and V by 3 bases; bases with no gene match: 7. CDR1 is LGHDT, CDR2 YNNKEL, per germline (reference sequence). The DNA of the CDR3 is TGTGCCAGCAGCCACGAGGGGGCCCTTCCCTACGAGCAGTACTTC. It specifies CASSHEGALPYEQYF.

This clonotype turned up a few times. As DNA, the CDR3 is TGTGCCAGCAGCCTGGGGACAGGGGGATGGGAGCAGTACTTC. Translating it yields CASSLGTGGWEQYF. This sequence joins TRBV3-1 and TRBJ2-7; 11 nucleotides align to TRBD1. V lost 4 bases, J lost 7 bases, and 6 bases stayed unmatched. The CDR3 has 14 amino acids. The germline V gene encodes CDR1 LGHDT and CDR2 YNNKEL (reference sequence).